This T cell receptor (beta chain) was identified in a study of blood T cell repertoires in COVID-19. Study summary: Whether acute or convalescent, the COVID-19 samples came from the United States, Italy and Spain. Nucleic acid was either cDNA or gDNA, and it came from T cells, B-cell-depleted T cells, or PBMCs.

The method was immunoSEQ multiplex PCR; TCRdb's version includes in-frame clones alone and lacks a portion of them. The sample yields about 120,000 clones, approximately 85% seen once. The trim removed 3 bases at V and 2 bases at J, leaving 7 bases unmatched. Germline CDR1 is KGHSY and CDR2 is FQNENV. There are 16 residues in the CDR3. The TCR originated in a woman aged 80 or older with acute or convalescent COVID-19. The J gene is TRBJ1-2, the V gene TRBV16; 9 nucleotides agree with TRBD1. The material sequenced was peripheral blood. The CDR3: CASSHGTGYRNYGYTF. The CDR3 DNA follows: TGTGCCAGCAGCCATGGGACAGGGTATCGCAACTATGGCTACACCTTC. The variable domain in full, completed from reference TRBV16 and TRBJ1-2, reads GEEVAQTPKHLVRGEGQKAKLYCAPIKGHSYVFWYQQVLKNEFKFLISFQNENVFDETGMPKERFSAKCLPNSPCSLEIQATKLEDSAVYFCASSHGTGYRNYGYTFGSGTRLTVV.